These 25 T cell receptor beta chains came from one sample sequenced in a study of cytomegalovirus exposure and HLA in healthy donors. The protocol was immunoSEQ multiplex PCR, while the TCRdb copy is restricted to in-frame clones and leaves out a portion. The sample yields a few hundred thousand clones, 88% seen once. The sample taken for sequencing was PBMCs. The origin of the receptors is a man younger than 40 in good health and CMV-seronegative.

CDR3 protein: CASSLQGADTGELFF. CDR3 bases: TGCGCCAGCAGCTTGCAGGGGGCCGACACCGGGGAGCTGTTTTTT. V and J are TRBV5-1 and TRBJ2-2; 8 nucleotides align to TRBD1. This CDR3 spans 15 amino acids. The V and J ends lost 1 base and 3 bases, in that order; junction bases with no gene match: 2. CDR1 and CDR2 from the germline V gene are SGHRS and YFSETQ.

This chain links TRBV19 with TRBJ1-1, with 7 bases that match TRBD1. After removal of 6 bases from V and 1 base from J, the junction contained 8 bases not matched to a gene. Germline CDR1 LNHDA, CDR2 SQIVND (reference sequence). The CDR3 runs to 15 residues. This chain's CDR3 is CASRRQGKANTEAFF. The CDR3 coding sequence is TGTGCCAGTAGACGACAGGGAAAGGCGAACACTGAAGCTTTCTTT.

The V and J genes are TRBV27 and TRBJ2-5, with D possibly TRBD2 on 6 matching bases. V dropped 5 bases and J dropped 5 bases, with 21 bases sitting between them. Germline V gene sequence: CDR1 MNHEY, CDR2 SMNVEV (reference sequence). This CDR3 has 16 residues. This chain's CDR3 is CASSKSGSLSYETQYF. The CDR3 coding sequence is TGTGCCAGCAGTAAATCCGGGAGTCTCTCTTACGAGACCCAGTACTTC.

About this clone: Other DNA sequences in the sample encode the same CDR3. The rearrangement links TRBV5-1 to TRBJ2-7, with no clear D. The V gene's germline CDR1 is SGHRS and CDR2 YFSETQ. CDR3 length: 14 residues. The ends were cut back, 0 bases at V and 3 bases at J, with 10 bases in the middle. The CDR3 protein is CASSLVPGRYEQYF. DNA of the CDR3: TGCGCCAGCAGCTTGGTGCCAGGTCGCTACGAGCAGTACTTC.

The chain combines TRBV25-1 with TRBJ1-3; D uncertain. Trimming pared 2 bases from V and 0 bases from J, leaving 8 bases between. CDR1 MGHDK and CDR2 SYGVNS come from the germline V gene. The CDR3 is 15 amino acids. The CDR3 is CASSEPRSSGNTIYF. The CDR3 region has the DNA TGTGCCAGCAGTGAACCCAGAAGCTCTGGAAACACCATATATTTT.

The genes are TRBV6-4 and TRBJ1-2; no reliable D call. Germline assignment: CDR1 MRHNA and CDR2 SNTAGT. Between the trimmed V and J ends, which lost 8 bases and 2 bases, there was a span of 12 bases. The CDR3 has 13 residues. Here the CDR3 reads CASCGAPNYGYTF. CDR3 sequence (DNA): TGTGCCAGCTGTGGTGCGCCGAACTATGGCTACACCTTC.

The V gene is TRBV10-2, the J gene TRBJ2-3; 11 nucleotides line up with TRBD2. V lost 4 bases and J lost 2; bases outside the gene matches: 2. The CDR3 runs 15 residues. The germline V gene encodes CDR1 WSHSY and CDR2 SAAADI. This chain's CDR3 is CASSALAGDTDTQYF. The CDR3 DNA is TGCGCCAGCAGTGCACTAGCGGGGGACACAGATACGCAGTATTTT.

This sequence joins TRBV29-1 and TRBJ2-1; D may be TRBD1 (6 bases). The CDR3 totals 14 residues. The V and J ends lost 5 bases and 7 bases respectively, with 18 bases between them. Germline V gene sequence: CDR1 SQVTM, CDR2 ANQGSEA. CDR3 DNA: TGCAGCGTTAGCAGGGGCCCCGCAGAGAATGAGCAGTTCTTC. This encodes CSVSRGPAENEQFF.

The chain couples TRBV19 to TRBJ2-3, with TRBD1 matching over 8 bases. Germline CDR1 is LNHDA and CDR2 is SQIVND (reference sequence). V gave up 8 bases and J gave up 5 bases; unmatched junction bases: 18. The CDR3 is 17 residues long. The CDR3 nucleotides read TGTGCCAGTGGCGACAGGGGCAGCCGCAAAGTGGGAGATACGCAGTATTTT. Translation gives CASGDRGSRKVGDTQYF.

This chain joins TRBV6-5 and TRBJ2-1, with TRBD2 as a possible D gene (7 bases). CDR3 length equals 13 residues. Trimming removed 6 bases from V and 9 bases from J, with 15 bases in between. Germline lookup yields CDR1 MNHEY and CDR2 SVGAGI. The CDR3 DNA sequence: TGTGCCAGCAGCCGCGAAGGGGGGGGTGAGCAGTTCTTC. Translation gives CASSREGGGEQFF.

The rearrangement links TRBV5-5 to TRBJ1-5; D is undetermined. Trimming removed 3 bases at V and 6 bases at J, with 10 bases between. Germline CDR1 reads SGHKS; CDR2 reads YYEKEE (reference sequence). This CDR3 contains 13 residues. CDR3 loop: CASSSFAGQPQHF. The CDR3 region has the DNA TGTGCCAGCAGCTCCTTCGCCGGTCAGCCCCAGCATTTT.

The V and J genes are TRBV6-5 and TRBJ1-5; D gene unclear. Trimming removed 5 bases at V and 6 bases at J, with 14 bases between. CDR3 length: 14 residues. Germline CDR1 MNHEY, CDR2 SVGAGI. CDR3 in amino acids: CASSPSPTSQPQHF. As DNA, the CDR3 is TGTGCCAGCAGTCCTTCTCCAACCAGTCAGCCCCAGCATTTT.

The chain employs TRBV27 and TRBJ2-3; TRBD2 agrees at 13 bases. V lost 3 bases, J lost 1 base, and 1 base stayed unmatched. CDR1 is MNHEY, CDR2 SMNVEV, per germline (reference sequence). This CDR3 has 16 residues. The CDR3 region is CASSFGTSGGTDTQYF. CDR3 DNA sequence: TGTGCCAGCAGTTTCGGGACTAGCGGGGGCACAGATACGCAGTATTTT.

The chain combines TRBV14 with TRBJ1-2; no reliable D call. CDR1 and CDR2 (germline): SGHDN, FVKESK. The length of the CDR3 is 14 residues. With 5 bases removed from V and 3 bases from J, the gap between germline ends came to 13 bases. The CDR3 reads CASSIRSGYYGYTF. CDR3 sequence (DNA): TGTGCCAGCAGCATTCGATCGGGGTACTATGGCTACACCTTC.

The gene calls are TRBV6-1 and TRBJ1-2, with D maybe TRBD1 (6 bases). This CDR3 has 15 residues. V was shortened by 3 bases and J by 3 bases, with 14 bases between the two germline ends. Germline assignment: CDR1 MNHNS and CDR2 SASEGT. CDR3 bases: TGTGCCAGCAGTGACAGGGGCCGCTACTACTATGGCTACACCTTC. Translating gives CASSDRGRYYYGYTF.

The rearrangement joins TRBV5-1 to TRBJ2-1; D gene ambiguous. Germline CDR1 and CDR2: SGHRS and YFSETQ. The CDR3 sequence is 15 residues long. Trimming shortened V by 0 bases and J by 0 bases, and 7 bases separated the two germline ends. The chain's CDR3 is CASSLGASSYNEQFF. The CDR3 DNA reads TGCGCCAGCAGCTTGGGAGCGAGCTCCTACAATGAGCAGTTCTTC.

The CDR3 nucleotides are TGTGCCAGCATCCTCCGGGCGGGTAGGAATGAGCAGTTCTTC. It translates to CASILRAGRNEQFF. The V gene is TRBV11-2, the J gene TRBJ2-1; a possible D gene is TRBD2 (5 bases). The germline V gene encodes CDR1 SGHAT and CDR2 FQNNGV. Trimming took 7 bases from V and 7 from J, leaving 17 bases between them. The CDR3 spans 14 residues. Variable domain in full (rest from reference TRBV11-2 and TRBJ2-1): EAGVAQSPRYKIIEKRQSVAFWCNPISGHATLYWYQQILGQGPKLLIQFQNNGVVDDSQLPKDRFSAERLKGVDSTLKIQPAKLEDSAVYLCASILRAGRNEQFFGPGTRLTVL.

The chain recombines TRBV7-2 with TRBJ1-1, with 7 bases aligning to TRBD1. Germline assignment: CDR1 SGHTA and CDR2 FQGNSA. V trimming: 4 bases; J trimming: 4 bases; junction bases outside the gene matches: 3. The CDR3 sequence is 13 residues long. CDR3 sequence: CASSYTGVTEAFF. CDR3 in DNA: TGTGCCAGCAGCTATACAGGGGTCACTGAAGCTTTCTTT.

The chain uses TRBV30 and TRBJ1-1, with 7 bases fitting TRBD1. This CDR3 spans 15 amino acids. Trimming cost V 1 base and J 10 bases; bases outside gene matches: 15. Germline-derived CDR1 and CDR2 are GTSNPN and SVGIG (reference sequence). DNA of the CDR3: TGTGCCTGGAGTGAGCCGCCAGGGGGAATTTTCGGAGCTTTCTTT. This codes for CAWSEPPGGIFGAFF.

The chain combines TRBV7-2 with TRBJ1-2; 8 nucleotides line up with TRBD1. Per the germline V gene, CDR1 is SGHTA and CDR2 is FQGNSA. The CDR3 loop spans 13 amino acids. V gave up 5 bases and J gave up 2 bases; unmatched junction bases: 1. This chain's CDR3 is CASSRQGNYGYTF. CDR3 in DNA: TGTGCCAGCAGCCGACAGGGGAACTATGGCTACACCTTC.

This chain links TRBV4-2 with TRBJ2-7; D is ambiguous. The V end lost 4 bases, the J end lost 1 base, and 8 bases lay between the germline ends. The CDR3 has 13 residues. CDR1 is LGHNA and CDR2 is YNFKEQ in the germline V gene. CDR3 sequence (DNA): TGTGCCAGCAGCCCCTACGATTCCTACGAGCAGTACTTC. This translates into CASSPYDSYEQYF.

The rearrangement links TRBV2 to TRBJ1-2; D is possibly TRBD1 (6 bases). The CDR3 runs to 13 residues. Germline V gene data show CDR1 as SNHLY and CDR2 as FYNNEI. V shed 8 bases and J shed 0 bases, with 10 bases lying between them. The CDR3 DNA reads as TGTGCCAGCCAGCGGACAGCTAACTATGGCTACACCTTC. Protein: CASQRTANYGYTF.

The gene calls are TRBV14 and TRBJ1-6; 10 bases fit TRBD1. Germline CDR1 and CDR2: SGHDN and FVKESK. Trimming at V came to 5 bases and at J to 10 bases, leaving 14 bases not matched to a gene. The CDR3 totals 17 residues. The CDR3 loop reads CASSLVNPGQGKSPLHF. The CDR3 DNA reads as TGTGCCAGCAGCTTAGTAAATCCGGGACAGGGGAAGTCACCCCTCCACTTT.

The chain employs TRBV7-2 and TRBJ1-6, with unresolved D. Germline V lookup: CDR1 SGHTA, CDR2 FQGNSA. There are 15 residues in the CDR3. Trimming took 6 bases from V and 0 from J, leaving 9 bases between them. The CDR3 protein is CASSTSPSYNSPLHF. The CDR3 DNA reads as TGTGCCAGCAGTACCAGTCCCTCCTATAATTCACCCCTCCACTTT.

The chain recombines TRBV4-1 with TRBJ1-2, with 7 bases lining up with TRBD1. After removal of 0 bases from V and 8 bases from J, the junction contained 6 bases not matched to a gene. The CDR3 spans 14 residues. Per germline, CDR1 MGHRA and CDR2 YSYEKL. This CDR3 reads CASSQEGTAPGYTF. CDR3 DNA sequence: TGCGCCAGCAGCCAAGAGGGGACAGCCCCCGGCTACACCTTC.